The clone carrying this TCR beta chain was recorded a few times. TCRdb analysed the RT-PCR reads with MiXCR anew, one entry per CDR3 protein. The sample lists 860,000 or so distinct CDR3 sequences, less than 25% occurring once. This sample is drawn from a study of response to subunit inactivated influenza vaccine. This CDR3 comprises 13 residues. V was shortened by 2 bases and J by 6 bases, with 11 bases between the two germline ends. Germline V gene sequence: CDR1 SGHRS, CDR2 YFSETQ. The source was PBMCs from blood, collected roughly 5 days after vaccination. The sequence derives from a man aged 45-65 years who received an inactivated influenza vaccine. V gene TRBV5-1 combines with J gene TRBJ1-2; weak D call: TRBD1 (6 bases). The DNA of the CDR3 is TGCGCCAGCAGCTTCCACAGGGAGGATGGCTACACCTTC. Its translation: CASSFHREDGYTF.